This T cell receptor beta chain was sequenced for a study of metastatic and nonmetastatic thyroid tumors. On the study more broadly: Peripheral blood and tumor or nodule samples from malignant and benign thyroid patients were compared. Study-wide results and caveats: TCR beta diversity was reportedly significantly higher in malignant thyroid tumors than benign nodules, in blood and tumor.

The CDR3 consists of 12 residues. J was trimmed by 5 bases and V by 6 bases; bases with no gene match: 5. Germline CDR1 SQVTM, CDR2 ANQGSEA. This clone was observed many times. Its antigen is unknown. Each patient came to thyroid surgery without any prior treatment (of any kind). In the original analysis: What underpinned the distant-metastasis classifier for papillary thyroid cancer was the set of CDR3 differences across clinicopathological groups. TCRdb reassembled clones from the PCR reads with MiXCR. These V and J calls rely on TCRdb rather than the paper's analysis. The sample records about 40,000 clones, more than 9.5% being singletons.

The sequence derives from a female donor with papillary thyroid cancer or a benign thyroid nodule (not recorded which). Some clones in this sample may be carry-over from other donors' samples. Input material: blood. The chain joins TRBV29-1 to TRBJ1-1; 8 nucleotides agree with TRBD1. The chain's CDR3 is CSVPRGPTEAFF. The CDR3 bases are TGCAGCGTCCCCAGGGGGCCGACTGAAGCTTTCTTT.